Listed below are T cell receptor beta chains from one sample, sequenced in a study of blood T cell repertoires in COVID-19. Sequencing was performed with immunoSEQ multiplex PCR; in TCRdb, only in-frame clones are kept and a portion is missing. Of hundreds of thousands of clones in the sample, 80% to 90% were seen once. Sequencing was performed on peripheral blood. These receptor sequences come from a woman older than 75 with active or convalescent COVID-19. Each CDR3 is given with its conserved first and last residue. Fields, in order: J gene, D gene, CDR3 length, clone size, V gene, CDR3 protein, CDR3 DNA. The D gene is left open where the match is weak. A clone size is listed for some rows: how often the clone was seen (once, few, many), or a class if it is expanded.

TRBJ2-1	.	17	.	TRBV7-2	CASSSRGGRTTYNEQFF	TGTGCCAGCAGCTCCCGGGGAGGCAGAACTACCTACAATGAGCAGTTCTTC
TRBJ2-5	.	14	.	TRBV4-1	CASSRNRAGETQYF	TGCGCCAGCAGTCGTAACAGGGCTGGAGAGACCCAGTACTTC
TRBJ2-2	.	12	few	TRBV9	CASSTGTGELFF	TGTGCCAGCAGCACGGGGACCGGGGAGCTGTTTTTT
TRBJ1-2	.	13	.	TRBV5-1	CASSLGAGAGYTF	TGCGCCAGCAGCTTGGGAGCGGGGGCTGGCTACACCTTC
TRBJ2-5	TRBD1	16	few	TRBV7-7	CASSSFRGRGAETQYF	TGTGCCAGCAGCTCCTTCAGGGGGCGCGGGGCAGAGACCCAGTACTTC
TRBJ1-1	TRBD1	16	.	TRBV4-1	CASSQEPNRGKWVAFF	TGCGCCAGCAGCCAAGAACCCAACAGGGGGAAGTGGGTAGCTTTCTTT
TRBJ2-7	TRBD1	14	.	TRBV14	CASSPRGGPGEQYF	TGTGCCAGCAGCCCCCGAGGGGGCCCTGGCGAGCAGTACTTC
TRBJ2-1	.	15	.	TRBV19	CASSIGASRSNEQFF	TGTGCCAGTAGTATAGGGGCTAGCAGGAGTAATGAGCAGTTCTTC
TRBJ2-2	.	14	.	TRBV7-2	CASSFRGAGGELFF	TGTGCCAGCAGCTTCCGGGGGGCAGGCGGGGAGCTGTTTTTT
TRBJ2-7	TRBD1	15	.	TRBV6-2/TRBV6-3	CASSYGTGSTYEQYF	TGTGCCAGCAGTTACGGGACAGGGTCCACCTACGAGCAGTACTTC
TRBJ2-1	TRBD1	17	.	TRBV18	CASSPFPPGQGFNEQFF	TGTGCCAGCTCACCATTCCCCCCGGGACAGGGGTTCAATGAGCAGTTCTTC
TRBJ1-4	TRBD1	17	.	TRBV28	CASSLRYLQGANEKLFF	TGTGCCAGCAGTTTACGTTACCTACAGGGGGCTAATGAAAAACTGTTTTTT
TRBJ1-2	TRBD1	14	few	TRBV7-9	CASSANRGDYGYTF	TGTGCCAGCAGCGCCAACAGGGGAGACTATGGCTACACCTTC
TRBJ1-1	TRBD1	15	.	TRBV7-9	CASSSTGGREVGAFF	TGTGCCAGCAGCTCGACAGGGGGCAGGGAGGTTGGAGCTTTCTTT
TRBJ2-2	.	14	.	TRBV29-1	CSVREGGNTGELFF	TGCAGCGTGAGGGAAGGGGGGAACACCGGGGAGCTGTTTTTT
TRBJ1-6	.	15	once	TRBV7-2	CASSLGTVYNSPLHF	TGTGCCAGCAGCTTAGGGACAGTCTATAATTCACCCCTCCACTTT
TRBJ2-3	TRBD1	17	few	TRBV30	CAWSRLQGSLGTDTQYF	TGTGCCTGGAGTCGTCTACAGGGGTCGTTGGGTACAGATACGCAGTATTTT
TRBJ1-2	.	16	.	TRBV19	CASTLGGVAPNYGYTF	TGTGCCAGTACCCTGGGGGGGGTCGCCCCTAACTATGGCTACACCTTC
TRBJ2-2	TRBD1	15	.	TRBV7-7	CASSPTGGPTGELFF	TGTGCCAGCAGCCCGACAGGGGGCCCCACCGGGGAGCTGTTTTTT
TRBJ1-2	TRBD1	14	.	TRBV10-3	CAISESDRVYGYTF	TGTGCCATCAGTGAGTCGGACAGGGTCTATGGCTACACCTTC
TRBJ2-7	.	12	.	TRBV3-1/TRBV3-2	CASSHWRDEQYF	TGTGCCAGCAGCCATTGGAGGGACGAGCAGTACTTC
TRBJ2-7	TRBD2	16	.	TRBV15	CATSREISAGGYEQYF	TGTGCCACCAGCAGAGAGATCTCTGCGGGAGGATACGAGCAGTACTTC
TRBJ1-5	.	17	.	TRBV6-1	CASSVGRGGYSNQPQHF	TGTGCCAGCAGTGTGGGGAGGGGGGGATATAGCAATCAGCCCCAGCATTTT
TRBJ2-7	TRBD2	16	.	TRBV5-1	CASTPAGTSGIYEQYF	TGCGCCAGCACCCCGGCCGGGACTAGCGGAATTTACGAGCAGTACTTC
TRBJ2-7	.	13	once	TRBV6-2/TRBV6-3	CASSYGGIYEQYF	TGTGCCAGCAGTTACGGGGGCATCTACGAGCAGTACTTC
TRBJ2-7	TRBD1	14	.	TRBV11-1	CASSRGTGAYEQYF	TGTGCCAGCAGCAGGGGGACAGGAGCCTACGAGCAGTACTTC
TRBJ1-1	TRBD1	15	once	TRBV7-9	CASSLGQGVDTEAFF	TGTGCCAGCAGCTTAGGACAGGGGGTCGACACTGAAGCTTTCTTT
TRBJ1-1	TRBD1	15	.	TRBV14	CASSQKQGAGAEAFF	TGTGCCAGCAGCCAGAAACAGGGGGCGGGGGCTGAAGCTTTCTTT
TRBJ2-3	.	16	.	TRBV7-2	CASSLVLGDFSDTQYF	TGTGCCAGCAGCTTAGTATTAGGGGACTTTTCAGATACGCAGTATTTT
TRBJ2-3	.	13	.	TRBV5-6	CASSLNQRDTQYF	TGTGCCAGCAGCTTGAACCAACGGGATACGCAGTATTTT
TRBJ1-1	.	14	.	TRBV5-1	CASSFKGPNTEAFF	TGCGCCAGCAGCTTTAAGGGGCCGAACACTGAAGCTTTCTTT
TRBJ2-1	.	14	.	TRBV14	CARSQDGRGGEQFF	TGTGCCAGAAGCCAAGATGGGCGAGGGGGTGAGCAGTTCTTC
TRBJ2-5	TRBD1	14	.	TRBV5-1	CASSLDRAAETQYF	TGCGCCAGCAGCCTAGACAGGGCGGCGGAGACCCAGTACTTC
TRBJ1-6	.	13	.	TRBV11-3	CASSLNRESPLHF	TGTGCCAGCAGCCTTAACAGGGAATCACCCCTCCACTTT
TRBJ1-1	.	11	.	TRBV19	CATNRQGEAFF	TGTGCCACCAATCGCCAGGGGGAAGCTTTCTTT
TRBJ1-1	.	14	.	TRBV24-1	CATSLGGGSTEAFF	TGTGCCACCAGTTTGGGTGGGGGCAGCACTGAAGCTTTCTTT
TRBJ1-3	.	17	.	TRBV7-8	CASSLATQAHSGNTIYF	TGTGCCAGCAGCTTAGCCACGCAGGCCCACTCTGGAAACACCATATATTTT
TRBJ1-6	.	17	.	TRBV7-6	CASSTGGGRSYNSPLHF	TGTGCCAGCAGCACCGGGGGAGGGAGGTCCTATAATTCACCCCTCCACTTT
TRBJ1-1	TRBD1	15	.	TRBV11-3	CASSLDQGTGVEAFF	TGTGCCAGCAGCTTAGATCAGGGGACAGGGGTCGAGGCTTTCTTT
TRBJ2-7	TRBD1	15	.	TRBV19	CASSARDRGTYEQYF	TGTGCCAGTAGTGCCCGGGACAGGGGGACCTACGAGCAGTACTTC
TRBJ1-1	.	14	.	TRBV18	CASLPNLVNTEAFF	TGTGCCAGTCTCCCCAACCTAGTGAACACTGAAGCTTTCTTT
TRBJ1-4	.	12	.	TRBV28	CAIQSNNEKLFF	TGTGCGATACAGAGCAATAATGAAAAACTGTTTTTT
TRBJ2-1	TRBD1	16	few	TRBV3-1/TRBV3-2	CASSKTGTGTDNEQFF	TGTGCCAGCAGTAAGACCGGGACAGGAACCGACAATGAGCAGTTCTTC
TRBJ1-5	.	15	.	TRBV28	CASRSIGGDNQPQHF	TGTGCCAGCAGATCCATCGGGGGAGACAATCAGCCCCAGCATTTT
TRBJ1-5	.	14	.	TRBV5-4	CASSYAGLGQPQHF	TGTGCCAGCAGCTATGCAGGGTTGGGTCAGCCCCAGCATTTT
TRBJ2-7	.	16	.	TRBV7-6	CASSLGLRTSSYEQYF	TGTGCCAGCAGCTTGGGTTTGCGGACAAGCTCCTACGAGCAGTACTTC